The following is a T cell receptor beta chain sequence with its context. The antigen is undetermined. This entry comes from a study of CD8+ T cells in alopecia areata. Study information: Those patients who were treated received oral tofacitinib, which was given at 5 to 10 mg twice daily for moderate-to-severe alopecia areata.

Treatment indicated: oral pan-JAK inhibitor, 5-10 mg twice daily. Collected material from alopecia areata patients comprised lesional scalp punch biopsies and peripheral blood. RNA was extracted and reverse transcribed into cDNA as the sequencing template. Only in-frame clones appear in the TCRdb table, and some are missing; sequencing was by immunoSEQ multiplex PCR. The data contain some 200,000 clones, 55% to 70% of them singletons. Regarding the study as a whole: Compared with normal scalp, lesional scalp had higher clonality and more expanded CD8+ clones. Many of the expanded lesional clones endured in scalp and blood while on tofacitinib.

The TCR comes from a human donor with alopecia areata. The source was CD4+ T cells sorted from blood, collected at week 24, from a patient treated with tofacitinib.

The CDR3 spells CASSSARSLAGSYNEQFF. The CDR3 coding sequence is TGTGCCAGCAGTTCTGCCCGATCCCTGGCGGGTTCCTACAATGAGCAGTTCTTC. V is TRBV27 and J is TRBJ2-1; tentative D call: TRBD2 (5 bases). V was trimmed by 4 bases and J by 1 base, leaving 20 bases between them. The CDR3 consists of 18 residues. The germline gives CDR1 MNHEY, CDR2 SMNVEV (reference sequence).